The T cell receptor beta chain under discussion was sequenced for a study of vaccination and CD4 T cells after COVID-19. Study summary: Post-vaccine specimens were obtained a median approximately 70 days after dose two (range 14 to 241).

Sequencing of DNA taken from cultured CD4+ T cells relied on the Oncomine TCR Beta short-read assay. TCRdb re-derived calls from the PCR reads in MiXCR, one entry per CDR3 protein. The sample holds under 20,000 distinct CDR3 sequences, 30% to 40% seen once. On this clonotype itself: Its specificity is unknown.

V lost 4 bases and J lost 3; bases outside the gene matches: 6. There are 13 residues in the CDR3. Germline values: CDR1 DFQATT, CDR2 SNEGSKA (reference sequence). Specified treatment: roughly ten-day PBMC culture with coronavirus spike peptide pools or control peptides (ViraFEST assay). IL-2 (around 9.8 IU/ml) and peptide pools (roughly 10 ug/ml) were added to cultures of around 2 million PBMCs per well. After culture for around ten days, isolation of CD4+ T cells was performed by negative selection. The clonotype comes from a human donor with COVID-19. The sample was cultured CD4+ T cells from blood. The chain carries TRBV20-1 and TRBJ2-7; 7 bases line up with TRBD2. CDR3 sequence (DNA): TGCAGTGCTAAAGGACTAGGATTCTACGAGCAGTACTTC. Translation gives CSAKGLGFYEQYF.